These 22 T cell receptor beta chains were sequenced from one sample in a study of PD-1 blockade in classical Hodgkin lymphoma. The repertoire was sequenced with immunoSEQ multiplex PCR; TCRdb's copy has only in-frame clones and lacks some. The sample carries about 60,000 clones, roughly 90% recorded once. Every single patient, without exception, relapsed after autologous stem cell transplantation, and brentuximab vedotin exposure varied. Here the sequenced sample was peripheral blood mononuclear cells (PBMCs), taken at baseline. The receptors stem from a human donor with classical Hodgkin lymphoma.

CDR3 coding DNA: TGTGCCAGCAGTTACGGAGTTGGGGGACCTCAAGAGACCCAGTACTTC. This translates into CASSYGVGGPQETQYF. The genes are TRBV6-5 and TRBJ2-5; D tentatively fits TRBD1 or TRBD2 (5 bases each). The V and J ends lost 2 bases and 2 bases respectively, with 15 bases between them. Germline CDR1 MNHEY, CDR2 SVGAGI. The CDR3 totals 16 residues.

The table lists this clone with a count of one. The chain has TRBV29-1 and TRBJ2-1; the D gene could be TRBD1 or TRBD2 (5 bases each). The CDR3 extends over 14 amino acids. V lost 4 bases, J lost 0 bases, and 10 bases lay in between. Germline V gene sequence: CDR1 SQVTM, CDR2 ANQGSEA. The DNA of the CDR3 is TGCAGCGTTGGGGACCGCAGCTCCTACAATGAGCAGTTCTTC. Translation gives CSVGDRSSYNEQFF.

The chain carries TRBV19 and TRBJ1-5, with TRBD1 matching 8 bases. The germline V gene has CDR1 LNHDA and CDR2 SQIVND (reference sequence). The CDR3 length is 12 residues. Losses at the gene ends were 10 bases for V and 9 bases for J; bases not matched to a gene: 8. The CDR3 DNA reads as TGTGCCACCAGGACAGGGTTGGGGCCCCAGCATTTT. This translates into CATRTGLGPQHF.

In its sample, this clone was seen a few times. The V and J genes are TRBV16 and TRBJ2-7; a possible D gene is TRBD2 (6 bases). With 0 bases removed from V and 1 base from J, the gap between germline ends came to 10 bases. The germline V gene encodes CDR1 KGHSY and CDR2 FQNENV. This CDR3 contains 15 residues. The CDR3 sequence: CASSQSPGLSYEQYF. The CDR3 nucleotides are TGTGCCAGCAGCCAATCGCCCGGACTATCCTACGAGCAGTACTTC.

This rearrangement joins TRBV23-1 to TRBJ1-3; 12 bases are a match to TRBD1. TRBV23-1 is placed among ORFs of uncertain function. The length of the CDR3 is 21 residues. J lost 0 bases, V lost 0 bases, and 12 bases had no gene match. The DNA of the CDR3 is TGCGCCAGCAGTCAATCGGGAGTACCGGGACAGGGGGCTTGCTCTGGAAACACCATATATTTT. Translation gives CASSQSGVPGQGACSGNTIYF.

This clone was seen only a few times. This chain connects TRBV12-5 to TRBJ1-1, with D unclear. The V gene lost 7 bases and the J gene lost 1 base, with 4 bases spanning the gap. Germline loops: CDR1 LGHNT, CDR2 FRNRAP. This CDR3 is 11 amino acids long. The CDR3 loop is CASAGNTEAFF. The CDR3 nucleotides read TGTGCTAGTGCCGGGAACACTGAAGCTTTCTTT.

The chain recombines TRBV19 with TRBJ2-3, with 10 bases matching TRBD2. The ends lost 6 bases at V and 4 bases at J; junction bases unmatched: 7. CDR3 size: 15 residues. Germline V lookup: CDR1 LNHDA, CDR2 SQIVND (reference sequence). The CDR3 sequence is CASRRSGGAADTQYF. DNA for the CDR3: TGTGCCAGTAGGAGAAGCGGGGGGGCCGCAGATACGCAGTATTTT.

This clone was seen only a few times. The rearrangement links TRBV27 to TRBJ2-7, with D perhaps TRBD1 or TRBD2 (5 bases each). In germline, CDR1 is MNHEY, CDR2 SMNVEV (reference sequence). The CDR3 length is 13 residues. Trimming removed 2 bases at V and 3 bases at J, with 8 bases between. The CDR3 sequence is CASSLGDGYEQYF. CDR3 bases: TGTGCCAGCAGTTTAGGGGACGGCTACGAGCAGTACTTC.

This clone was seen only a few times. V is TRBV5-1 and J is TRBJ2-5, with 9 bases aligning to TRBD1. The CDR3 contains 15 residues. Germline V gene sequence: CDR1 SGHRS, CDR2 YFSETQ. The trim removed 4 bases at V and 4 bases at J, leaving 8 bases unmatched. The CDR3 DNA is TGCGCCAGCAGCGGAACAGGGGGCGCGGGAGAGACCCAGTACTTC. Its translation is CASSGTGGAGETQYF.

The rearrangement links TRBV2 to TRBJ2-7; 9 nucleotides agree with TRBD1. Trimming cost V 3 bases and J 3 bases; bases outside gene matches: 3. The CDR3 totals 14 residues. The germline V gene has CDR1 SNHLY and CDR2 FYNNEI. For the CDR3, the DNA is TGTGCCAGCAGTGAGAGGGACAGGGACTACGAGCAGTACTTC. This gives the protein CASSERDRDYEQYF. The entire variable domain, with the rest obtained from reference TRBV2 and TRBJ2-7, is as follows: EPEVTQTPSHQVTQMGQEVILRCVPISNHLYFYWYRQILGQKVEFLVSFYNNEISEKSEIFDDQFSVERPDGSNFTLKIRSTKLEDSAMYFCASSERDRDYEQYFGPGTRLTVT.

J is TRBJ1-1 and V is TRBV19, with 8 bases aligning to TRBD1. V lost 7 bases to trimming and J lost 4 bases; unmatched junction nucleotides: 8. The CDR3 runs to 14 residues. Germline CDR1 is LNHDA and CDR2 is SQIVND (reference sequence). CDR3 sequence: CASTTGGIGTEAFF. In nucleotides, the CDR3 is TGTGCCAGTACCACAGGGGGAATCGGCACTGAAGCTTTCTTT. The full variable domain, its missing parts supplied by reference TRBV19 and TRBJ1-1, is DGGITQSPKYLFRKEGQNVTLSCEQNLNHDAMYWYRQDPGQGLRLIYYSQIVNDFQKGDIAEGYSVSREKKESFPLTVTSAQKNPTAFYLCASTTGGIGTEAFFGQGTRLTVV.

The chain's CDR3 is CASSFQGGEQYF. CDR3 nucleotides: TGTGCCAGCAGCTTTCAAGGGGGTGAGCAGTACTTC. The rearrangement joins TRBV11-2 to TRBJ2-7, with D maybe TRBD1 (6 bases). The CDR3 is 12 amino acids. Germline V gives CDR1 SGHAT, CDR2 FQNNGV. V lost 3 bases and J lost 7, with 10 bases in between.

The genes are TRBV9 and TRBJ2-1; 12 positions match TRBD2. The trim removed 4 bases at V and 0 bases at J, leaving 11 bases unmatched. The CDR3 extends over 19 amino acids. CDR1 is SGDLS, CDR2 YYNGEE, per germline. The CDR3 here is CASSPPRLAGVRSYNEQFF. Here the CDR3 DNA reads TGTGCCAGCAGCCCTCCCCGACTAGCGGGAGTTCGCTCCTACAATGAGCAGTTCTTC.

This chain connects TRBV6-5 to TRBJ2-7; D not certain. V was clipped by 6 bases and J by 1 base, with 13 bases between them. The germline V gene encodes CDR1 MNHEY and CDR2 SVGAGI. The CDR3 loop spans 14 amino acids. In nucleotides, the CDR3 is TGTGCCAGCAGGAAGAGACATACGTCCTACGAGCAGTACTTC. Translation: CASRKRHTSYEQYF.

This chain links TRBV21-1 with TRBJ1-1. TRBV21-1 is recorded as a pseudogene. The CDR3 totals 13 residues. CDR3 in amino acids: CATDLDGNTEAFF. CDR3 nucleotides: TGTGCCACCGACCTTGACGGGAACACTGAAGCTTTCTTT.

This chain uses TRBV25-1 with TRBJ2-1; 9 bases align to TRBD2. In germline, CDR1 is MGHDK, CDR2 SYGVNS. The CDR3 contains 15 residues. J was trimmed by 7 bases and V by 4 bases; bases with no gene match: 8. This chain's CDR3 is CASSVTSGGGNEQFF. The CDR3 DNA follows: TGTGCCAGCAGTGTGACTAGCGGAGGGGGGAATGAGCAGTTCTTC. The variable domain in full, with the rest retrieved from reference TRBV25-1 and TRBJ2-1, is EADIYQTPRYLVIGTGKKITLECSQTMGHDKMYWYQQDPGMELHLIHYSYGVNSTEKGDLSSESTVSRIRTEHFPLTLESARPSHTSQYLCASSVTSGGGNEQFFGPGTRLTVL.

The V gene is TRBV4-1, the J gene TRBJ2-7; 8 bases are a match to TRBD1. The CDR3 is made up of 15 amino acids. From germline, CDR1 is MGHRA and CDR2 YSYEKL. V trimming: 3 bases; J trimming: 7 bases; junction bases outside the gene matches: 11. The CDR3: CASSQAVRGPGEQYF. In nucleotides, the CDR3 is TGCGCCAGCAGCCAGGCGGTCAGGGGGCCAGGGGAGCAGTACTTC.

This clone was recorded once. The gene calls are TRBV7-2 and TRBJ2-7; the D is unclear. The CDR3 runs to 13 residues. Germline V gene sequence: CDR1 SGHTA, CDR2 FQGNSA. Trimming removed 1 base at V and 6 bases at J, with 10 bases between. The CDR3: CASSLEASTEQYF. DNA of the CDR3: TGTGCCAGCAGCTTAGAGGCCTCCACCGAGCAGTACTTC.

In this sample, this clone turned up once. The chain has TRBV7-3 and TRBJ1-1; D call uncertain. Trimming pared 4 bases from V and 5 bases from J, leaving 11 bases between. The V gene's germline CDR1 is SGHTA and CDR2 FQGTGA. The CDR3 has 13 amino acids. DNA of the CDR3: TGTGCCAGCAGCTCAGAGCCGGGGACTGAAGCTTTCTTT. Protein: CASSSEPGTEAFF.

The rearrangement links TRBV19 to TRBJ2-7; TRBD1 aligns across 9 bases. V dropped 3 bases and J dropped 0; count of bases not matched to a gene: 6. CDR1 is LNHDA, CDR2 SQIVND, per germline (reference sequence). The CDR3 loop spans 16 amino acids. The CDR3: CASSIGGQGASYEQYF. CDR3 coding DNA: TGTGCCAGTAGTATCGGGGGACAGGGAGCCTCCTACGAGCAGTACTTC.

The V call is TRBV5-1, the J call TRBJ1-1, with 9 bases lining up with TRBD1. Germline trimming cut 4 bases from V and 0 bases from J; bases unmatched to any gene: 4. The CDR3 consists of 15 residues. Germline V gene sequence: CDR1 SGHRS, CDR2 YFSETQ. The CDR3 is CASSTGQGLNTEAFF. The CDR3 nucleotides are TGCGCCAGCAGCACCGGACAGGGGTTGAACACTGAAGCTTTCTTT.

This chain uses TRBV1 with TRBJ2-1; the D call of TRBD2 is as the table states it, not checked on the DNA. TRBV1 is deemed a pseudogene. This CDR3 has 18 amino acids. CDR3 amino acids: CTSRYGSTGLAGGNEQFF. The CDR3 DNA reads TGCACCAGCAGGTATGGATCTACGGGACTAGCGGGAGGTAATGAGCAGTTCTTC.